The 10 T cell receptor beta chains below all came from one sample that was sequenced in a study of blood T cell repertoires in COVID-19. Clones were read by immunoSEQ multiplex PCR, and TCRdb kept only the in-frame ones, dropping some. Seen here are roughly 100,000 clones, 88% observed once, and the top ten hold 3.5%. Material for sequencing was peripheral blood. The receptors stem from a human donor in a cohort sampled during active COVID-19.

In this sample, this clone turned up once. The rearrangement joins TRBV29-1 to TRBJ2-7; possible D gene TRBD1, 5 bases. Per the germline V gene, CDR1 is SQVTM and CDR2 is ANQGSEA. The ends were cut back, 4 bases at V and 6 bases at J, with 13 bases in the middle. The CDR3 contains 12 residues. The CDR3 here is CSVVGALGEQYF. In DNA, the CDR3 is TGCAGCGTTGTAGGGGCCTTGGGCGAGCAGTACTTC.

The chain links TRBV29-1 to TRBJ2-3, with 7 positions matching TRBD2. Trimming cost V 7 bases and J 3 bases; bases outside gene matches: 16. Germline V gene lookup returns CDR1 SQVTM and CDR2 ANQGSEA. The CDR3 spans 16 residues. Here the CDR3 reads CSATGLSGLGTDTQYF. The CDR3 DNA reads TGCAGCGCTACGGGACTTTCCGGACTAGGTACAGATACGCAGTATTTT.

This chain joins TRBV7-2 and TRBJ2-5; D is perhaps TRBD2 (6 bases). This CDR3 is built from 14 residues. Trimming cost V 1 base and J 2 bases, with 8 bases left between them. The V gene's germline CDR1 is SGHTA and CDR2 FQGNSA. The CDR3 nucleotides are TGTGCCAGCAGCTTAGGCGCGGGGCAAGAGACCCAGTACTTC. It codes for CASSLGAGQETQYF.

The CDR3 sequence: CASSVGTGASTDTQYF. CDR3 nucleotide sequence: TGCGCCAGCAGCGTCGGGACAGGGGCTAGCACAGATACGCAGTATTTT. The chain has TRBV5-1 and TRBJ2-3, with 10 bases identical to TRBD1. The junction had 5 bases not matched to a gene; V was cut back by 4 bases and J by 0 bases. This CDR3 is built from 16 residues. Looked up from germline, CDR1 is SGHRS and CDR2 is YFSETQ.

The rearrangement links TRBV24-1 to TRBJ2-3; 13 bases agree with TRBD2. The CDR3 has 17 residues. CDR1 is KGHDR and CDR2 is SFDVKD in the germline V gene. After removal of 4 bases from V and 1 base from J, the junction contained 4 bases not matched to a gene. The CDR3, as DNA: TGTGCCACCAGTGACCCTGGGACTAGCGGGGGCACAGATACGCAGTATTTT. This translates into CATSDPGTSGGTDTQYF.

The chain is built from TRBV7-9 and TRBJ1-1; 7 bases map to TRBD1. V was pared by 5 bases and J by 1 base, with 7 bases of the junction left unmatched. Germline V gene data show CDR1 as SEHNR and CDR2 as FQNEAQ (reference sequence). This CDR3 contains 15 residues. The CDR3 coding sequence is TGTGCCAGCAGCCATAGCCGGGACAGGAACACTGAAGCTTTCTTT. Protein sequence: CASSHSRDRNTEAFF.

The chain links TRBV2 to TRBJ1-2, with 9 bases identical to TRBD1. The CDR3 covers 13 residues. Looked up from germline, CDR1 is SNHLY and CDR2 is FYNNEI. V lost 6 bases and J lost 8; bases outside the gene matches: 7. The chain's CDR3 is CASSEQGAWGYTF. The CDR3 nucleotides read TGTGCCAGCAGCGAACAGGGGGCATGGGGCTACACCTTC. Looking up the rest from reference TRBV2 and TRBJ1-2 gives the full variable domain: EPEVTQTPSHQVTQMGQEVILRCVPISNHLYFYWYRQILGQKVEFLVSFYNNEISEKSEIFDDQFSVERPDGSNFTLKIRSTKLEDSAMYFCASSEQGAWGYTFGSGTRLTVV.

The chain employs TRBV3-1 (or the pseudogene TRBV3-2) and TRBJ2-7, with D perhaps TRBD2 (5 bases). CDR1 is LGHDT, CDR2 YNNKEL, per germline (reference sequence). CDR3 size: 15 residues. Trimming shortened V by 0 bases and J by 5 bases, and 14 bases separated the two germline ends. The DNA of the CDR3 is TGTGCCAGCAGCCAAGAGGGCGGGTTCCAAAACGAGCAGTACTTC. It yields the protein CASSQEGGFQNEQYF.

The CDR3 sequence is CATSRGRGGVASGGKLFF. DNA of the CDR3: TGTGCCACCAGCAGAGGGAGAGGGGGCGTCGCCTCTGGTGGAAAACTGTTTTTT. The chain uses TRBV15 and TRBJ1-4; 7 bases match TRBD1. The CDR3 has 18 amino acids. After removal of 1 base from V and 10 bases from J, the junction contained 18 bases not matched to a gene. Germline V CDR1 and CDR2: LNHNV, YYDKDF (reference sequence).

In nucleotides, the CDR3 is TGTGCCAGCAGTTGGGGCGGGGTTAACTATGGCTACACCTTC. Protein sequence: CASSWGGVNYGYTF. The chain is built from TRBV6-5 and TRBJ1-2; TRBD1 might be the D (5 bases). The V and J ends lost 4 bases and 1 base respectively, with 10 bases between them. CDR1 MNHEY and CDR2 SVGAGI come from the germline V gene. This CDR3 spans 14 amino acids.